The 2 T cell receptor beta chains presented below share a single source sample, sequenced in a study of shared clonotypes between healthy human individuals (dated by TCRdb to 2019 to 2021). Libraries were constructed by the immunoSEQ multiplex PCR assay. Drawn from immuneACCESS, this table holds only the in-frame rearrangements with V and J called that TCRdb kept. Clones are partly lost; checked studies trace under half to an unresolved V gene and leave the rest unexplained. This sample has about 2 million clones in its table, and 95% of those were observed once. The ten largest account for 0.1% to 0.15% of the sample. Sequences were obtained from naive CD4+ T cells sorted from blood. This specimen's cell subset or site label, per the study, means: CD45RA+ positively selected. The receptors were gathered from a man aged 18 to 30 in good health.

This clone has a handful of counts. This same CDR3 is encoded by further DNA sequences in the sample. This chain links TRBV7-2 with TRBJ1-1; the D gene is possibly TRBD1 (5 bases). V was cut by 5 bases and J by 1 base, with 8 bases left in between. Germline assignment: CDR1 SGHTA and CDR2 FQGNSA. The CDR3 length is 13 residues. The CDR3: CASSRDRNTEAFF. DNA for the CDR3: TGTGCCAGCAGCAGAGACAGGAACACTGAAGCTTTCTTT.

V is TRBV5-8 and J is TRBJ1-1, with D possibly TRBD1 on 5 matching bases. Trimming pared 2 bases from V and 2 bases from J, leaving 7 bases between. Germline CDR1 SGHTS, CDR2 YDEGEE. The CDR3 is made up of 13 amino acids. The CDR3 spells CASSLQENTEAFF. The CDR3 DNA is TGTGCCAGCAGCTTACAGGAAAACACTGAAGCTTTCTTT. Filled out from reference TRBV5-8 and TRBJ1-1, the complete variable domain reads EAGVTQSPTHLIKTRGQQATLRCSPISGHTSVYWYQQALGLGLQFLLWYDEGEERNRGNFPPRFSGRQFPNYSSELNVNALELEDSALYLCASSLQENTEAFFGQGTRLTVV.